Shown below are 10 T cell receptor beta chains from a single sample sequenced in a study of blood T cells in healthy people across ages. It was with a sample-barcoded 5' primer and a J-beta primer mix that a second PCR of roughly 7 to 12 cycles was run. TCRdb independently ran MiXCR on the 5' RACE reads; one entry per CDR3 protein. This table has under 800,000 distinct CDR3 sequences, around 21% appearing once. Sequenced: blood. All receptors derive from a man aged 65 to 79 in good health.

In its sample, this clonotype was seen a few times. The V call is TRBV28, the J call TRBJ1-5; perhaps TRBD1 as D (6 bases). V was trimmed by 6 bases and J by 0 bases, leaving 12 bases between them. Germline V gene lookup returns CDR1 MDHEN and CDR2 SYDVKM. The CDR3 totals 15 residues. The CDR3 DNA sequence: TGTGCCAGCAGCCGGGGGCAGGTTAGCAATCAGCCCCAGCATTTT. Protein: CASSRGQVSNQPQHF.

Turning to this clonotype: A far more abundant clone sits one base away, making this likely a read error. V and J are TRBV4-3 and TRBJ2-5, with D perhaps matching TRBD1 (5 bases). V was clipped by 0 bases and J by 4 bases, with 6 bases between them. Germline CDR1 and CDR2: LGHNA and YSLEER. The CDR3 runs to 13 residues. For the CDR3, the DNA is TGCGCCAGCAGCCAAGAAAGGGGAGAGACCCAGTACTTC. The encoded protein is CASSQERGETQYF.

The CDR3 DNA reads TGCGCCAGCAGTCAAGGACGGGAAACTGAAGCTTTCTTT. Residues: CASSQGRETEAFF. The chain recombines TRBV5-1 with TRBJ1-1; D gene uncertain. CDR3 length: 13 residues. V was shortened by 5 bases and J by 5 bases, with 13 bases between the two germline ends. The germline V gene has CDR1 SGHRS and CDR2 YFSETQ. Supplemented by reference TRBV5-1 and TRBJ1-1, the full variable domain reads KAGVTQTPRYLIKTRGQQVTLSCSPISGHRSVSWYQQTPGQGLQFLFEYFSETQRNKGNFPGRFSGRQFSNSRSEMNVSTLELGDSALYLCASSQGRETEAFFGQGTRLTVV.

In its sample, this clonotype was seen a few times. The chain employs TRBV2 and TRBJ2-2; possible D gene TRBD1, 5 bases. V was trimmed by 3 bases and J by 3 bases, leaving 20 bases between them. CDR1 and CDR2 (germline): SNHLY, FYNNEI. The CDR3 loop spans 18 amino acids. The CDR3 sequence: CASSDGFSTVPYTGELFF. For the CDR3, the DNA is TGTGCCAGCAGTGACGGGTTTTCGACAGTTCCCTACACCGGGGAGCTGTTTTTT.

V gene TRBV14 combines with J gene TRBJ2-5; the D call may be TRBD1 or TRBD2 (5 bases each). Germline CDR1 SGHDN, CDR2 FVKESK. Deletions cut 1 base from V and 2 bases from J, with 14 bases between. The CDR3 spans 16 residues. The DNA for the CDR3 is TGTGCCAGCAGCCAAGGCCTGGGGGAGATACAAGAGACCCAGTACTTC. This codes for CASSQGLGEIQETQYF.

The V call is TRBV7-2, the J call TRBJ1-5; weak D call: TRBD1 (6 bases). CDR3 length equals 17 residues. Germline values: CDR1 SGHTA, CDR2 FQGNSA. V lost 1 base, J lost 3 bases, and 16 bases lay in between. In DNA form, the CDR3 reads TGTGCCAGCAGCTTAGAGCCCCCGGACAGCCTCAATCAGCCCCAGCATTTT. It is translated as CASSLEPPDSLNQPQHF.

This clonotype was recorded a few times. This chain connects TRBV20-1 to TRBJ2-1, with 10 nucleotides matching TRBD2. The CDR3 spans 17 residues. Looked up from germline, CDR1 is DFQATT and CDR2 is SNEGSKA (reference sequence). As DNA, the CDR3 is TGCAGCCCTCTGACTAGCGGGTTCTCCAGCTCCTACAATGAGCAGTTCTTC. Its translation: CSPLTSGFSSSYNEQFF.

The chain couples TRBV6-5 to TRBJ2-5; the D gene is possibly TRBD1 (5 bases). The DNA matches TRBJ2-7 better at its end, which makes the J call doubtful. The V gene's germline CDR1 is MNHEY and CDR2 SVGAGI. The CDR3 spans 14 residues. The CDR3 bases are TGTGCCAGCAGTTCGACAGTTCCCTCCTACGAGCAGTACTTC. The encoded protein is CASSSTVPSYEQYF.

The chain carries TRBV4-1 and TRBJ2-7, with D maybe TRBD1 (5 bases). The V gene lost 0 bases and the J gene lost 2 bases, with 11 bases spanning the gap. From germline, CDR1 is MGHRA and CDR2 YSYEKL. There are 15 residues in the CDR3. The CDR3, as DNA: TGCGCCAGCAGCCAAGATCCTGCAGGGACCTACGAGCAGTACTTC. Encoded protein: CASSQDPAGTYEQYF.

CDR3 amino acids: CSAPDPGEKLFF. The CDR3, as DNA: TGCAGTGCACCCGACCCGGGGGAAAAACTGTTTTTT. The chain combines TRBV20-1 with TRBJ1-4, with D hard to call. Germline-derived CDR1 and CDR2 are DFQATT and SNEGSKA (reference sequence). The length of the CDR3 is 12 residues. Trimming stripped 6 bases from V and 8 bases from J, with 13 bases between.